This entry lists 28 T cell receptor beta chains sequenced from one sample in a study of CD8+CD57+ T cells in acquired aplastic anemia. Patients who underwent sequencing had shown CD8+CD57+ cell expansion by flow cytometry. TCR beta VDJ and CDR3 profiles were obtained from a genomic DNA template. In TCRdb, the reads were re-called with MiXCR into one record per CDR3 protein. The sample lists approximately 150,000 distinct CDR3 sequences, about two thirds occurring once. Material for sequencing was sorted CD4+, CD8+, or CD8+CD57+ T cells (not recorded which) from PBMCs. Source of these receptors: a human donor with aplastic anemia.

In this sample, this clonotype turned up many times. The rearrangement links TRBV12-3 or TRBV12-4 to TRBJ2-1; D gene unclear. The CDR3 has 14 residues. Trimming took off 2 bases at V and 4 bases at J, with 9 bases between the two ends. The CDR3 DNA reads as TGTGCCAGCAGTTTAATTTATGGGTACAATGAGCAGTTCTTC. It is translated as CASSLIYGYNEQFF.

The chain employs TRBV7-9 and TRBJ1-4; the match to TRBD1 covers 9 bases. Losses at the gene ends were 5 bases for V and 4 bases for J; bases not matched to a gene: 8. This CDR3 has 16 amino acids. Looked up from germline, CDR1 is SEHNR and CDR2 is FQNEAQ (reference sequence). CDR3: CASSPLKDRGNEKLFF. The CDR3 DNA sequence: TGTGCCAGCAGCCCCCTGAAGGACAGGGGTAATGAAAAACTGTTTTTT.

The rearrangement joins TRBV5-6 to TRBJ1-1; the D gene is possibly TRBD1 (5 bases). Germline V CDR1 and CDR2: SGHDT, YYEEEE. V was shortened by 3 bases and J by 7 bases, with 13 bases between the two germline ends. This CDR3 is 13 amino acids long. The DNA of the CDR3 is TGTGCCAGCAGCTCCGGGGCTGGGCATGAAGCTTTCTTT. It codes for CASSSGAGHEAFF. Full variable domain (missing parts from reference TRBV5-6 and TRBJ1-1): DAGVTQSPTHLIKTRGQQVTLRCSPKSGHDTVSWYQQALGQGPQFIFQYYEEEERQRGNFPDRFSGHQFPNYSSELNVNALLLGDSALYLCASSSGAGHEAFFGQGTRLTVV.

This sequence joins TRBV15 and TRBJ2-2; D uncertain. CDR3 size: 16 residues. Trimming shortened V by 2 bases and J by 0 bases, and 10 bases separated the two germline ends. CDR1 and CDR2 (germline): LNHNV, YYDKDF (reference sequence). The DNA of the CDR3 is TGTGCCACCAGCAGATTTCCCGGCGCGAACACCGGGGAGCTGTTTTTT. Translation: CATSRFPGANTGELFF.

This clonotype has just one count. The CDR3 loop reads CASRTGGTNEQFF. CDR3 nucleotides: TGTGCCAGCCGGACAGGGGGGACGAATGAGCAGTTCTTC. The chain joins TRBV7-3 to TRBJ2-1; 10 bases fit TRBD1. Germline V gene lookup returns CDR1 SGHTA and CDR2 FQGTGA. The CDR3 has 13 residues. Trimming removed 8 bases from V and 7 bases from J; junction bases left unmatched: 5.

V usage is TRBV29-1 and J usage is TRBJ2-7; perhaps TRBD1 as D (6 bases). Looked up from germline, CDR1 is SQVTM and CDR2 is ANQGSEA. The CDR3 consists of 13 residues. Trimming removed 4 bases from V and 6 bases from J, with 16 bases in between. CDR3 sequence reads: CSVGDTRVGEQYF. CDR3 nucleotides: TGCAGCGTTGGGGACACCCGGGTTGGCGAGCAGTACTTC.

This sequence joins TRBV2 and TRBJ2-2; the D call may be TRBD1 or TRBD2 (5 bases each). V was cut by 4 bases and J by 6 bases, with 12 bases left in between. The CDR3 consists of 14 residues. In germline, CDR1 is SNHLY, CDR2 FYNNEI. The CDR3 nucleotides are TGTGCCAGCAGTGTCGGAAGGGACGCCGGGGAGCTGTTTTTT. Translating gives CASSVGRDAGELFF. Filled out from reference TRBV2 and TRBJ2-2, the complete variable domain reads EPEVTQTPSHQVTQMGQEVILRCVPISNHLYFYWYRQILGQKVEFLVSFYNNEISEKSEIFDDQFSVERPDGSNFTLKIRSTKLEDSAMYFCASSVGRDAGELFFGEGSRLTVL.

The J gene is TRBJ2-1, the V gene TRBV7-4; TRBD2 might be the D (6 bases). V was shortened by 5 bases and J by 1 base, with 15 bases between the two germline ends. Per germline, CDR1 SGHVT and CDR2 SQSDAQ. CDR3 length: 16 amino acids. The CDR3 sequence: CASSRSDSGSYNEQFF. In DNA, the CDR3 is TGTGCCAGCAGCCGGTCCGATAGCGGATCCTACAATGAGCAGTTCTTC.

The chain employs TRBV7-2 and TRBJ1-3; no clear D. From germline, CDR1 is SGHTA and CDR2 FQGNSA. Trimming took off 1 base at V and 0 bases at J, with 10 bases between the two ends. The CDR3 contains 16 residues. CDR3 nucleotides: TGTGCCAGCAGCTTAGTTGGATCCTTCTCTGGAAACACCATATATTTT. Translating it yields CASSLVGSFSGNTIYF.

CDR3 residues: CANASSASSYNEQFF. The CDR3 DNA follows: TGTGCCAACGCTTCTAGCGCGAGCTCCTACAATGAGCAGTTCTTC. The chain has TRBV2 and TRBJ2-1; TRBD2 might be the D (6 bases). Deletions cut 10 bases from V and 0 bases from J, with 16 bases between. Germline V gene sequence: CDR1 SNHLY, CDR2 FYNNEI. This CDR3 is built from 15 residues. The full variable domain, with the rest looked up from reference TRBV2 and TRBJ2-1, is EPEVTQTPSHQVTQMGQEVILRCVPISNHLYFYWYRQILGQKVEFLVSFYNNEISEKSEIFDDQFSVERPDGSNFTLKIRSTKLEDSAMYFCANASSASSYNEQFFGPGTRLTVL.

This clonotype was detected many times. This chain connects TRBV10-3 to TRBJ1-5; D is ambiguous. Germline assignment: CDR1 ENHRY and CDR2 SYGVKD. There are 13 residues in the CDR3. V lost 6 bases and J 2 bases, leaving 8 bases between the germline ends. The CDR3 is CAISDIGNQPQHF. DNA for the CDR3: TGTGCCATCAGCGACATCGGCAATCAGCCCCAGCATTTT.

The chain is built from TRBV5-4 and TRBJ1-1, with a weak D call TRBD1 (5 bases). Germline CDR1 and CDR2: SGHNT and YYREEE (reference sequence). The CDR3 loop spans 17 amino acids. The V and J ends lost 4 bases and 1 base respectively, with 20 bases between them. CDR3 amino acids: CASSLPGFVGGNTEAFF. The CDR3 nucleotides are TGTGCCAGCAGCCTCCCTGGGTTCGTCGGGGGGAACACTGAAGCTTTCTTT.

The genes are TRBV20-1 and TRBJ2-7; TRBD1 matches 9 bases. The germline gives CDR1 DFQATT, CDR2 SNEGSKA (reference sequence). Germline trimming cut 4 bases from V and 3 bases from J; bases unmatched to any gene: 4. CDR3 length equals 13 residues. The CDR3 reads CSAKGQGHYEQYF. The CDR3 nucleotides read TGCAGTGCTAAGGGACAGGGACACTACGAGCAGTACTTC.

This clonotype occurred many times. The chain carries TRBV5-1 and TRBJ2-7; tentatively, D is TRBD1 or TRBD2 (5 bases each). V lost 0 bases, J lost 3 bases, and 10 bases lay in between. The CDR3 is 14 residues long. Germline assignment: CDR1 SGHRS and CDR2 YFSETQ. For the CDR3, the DNA is TGCGCCAGCAGCTTGGATGGGACCTTCTACGAGCAGTACTTC. As protein: CASSLDGTFYEQYF.

This sequence joins TRBV9 and TRBJ2-7; D not resolved. V was shortened by 3 bases and J by 2 bases, with 9 bases between the two germline ends. This CDR3 spans 13 amino acids. Germline assignment: CDR1 SGDLS and CDR2 YYNGEE. The CDR3 loop is CASSAEYTYEQYF. The CDR3 coding sequence is TGTGCCAGCAGCGCAGAGTATACCTACGAGCAGTACTTC.

The chain joins TRBV9 to TRBJ2-1; D is unresolved. This CDR3 spans 12 amino acids. Germline assignment: CDR1 SGDLS and CDR2 YYNGEE. V lost 4 bases and J lost 6, with 8 bases in between. The CDR3 nucleotides are TGTGCCAGCAGCCAACAGTCCAATGAGCAGTTCTTC. Protein sequence: CASSQQSNEQFF. The entire variable domain, with the rest obtained from reference TRBV9 and TRBJ2-1, is as follows: DSGVTQTPKHLITATGQRVTLRCSPRSGDLSVYWYQQSLDQGLQFLIQYYNGEERAKGNILERFSAQQFPDLHSELNLSSLELGDSALYFCASSQQSNEQFFGPGTRLTVL.

CDR3 sequence reads: CANNTETGPAQETQYF. Here the CDR3 DNA reads TGTGCCAACAACACTGAGACAGGGCCGGCCCAAGAGACCCAGTACTTC. This chain connects TRBV7-7 to TRBJ2-5; TRBD1 aligns across 7 bases. There are 16 residues in the CDR3. The germline gives CDR1 SSHAT, CDR2 FNYEAQ (reference sequence). The ends lost 10 bases at V and 1 base at J; junction bases unmatched: 15.

The chain employs TRBV25-1 and TRBJ2-5; no clear D. V lost 5 bases and J lost 4, with 11 bases in between. CDR3 length: 13 residues. Germline-derived CDR1 and CDR2 are MGHDK and SYGVNS. The CDR3 DNA sequence: TGTGCCAGCAGTCCAGATATTGGAGAGACCCAGTACTTC. Protein sequence: CASSPDIGETQYF.

This clonotype was observed once. The V and J genes are TRBV5-1 and TRBJ1-5; D remains ambiguous. The CDR3 loop spans 13 amino acids. V was clipped by 1 base and J by 4 bases, with 6 bases between them. Germline CDR1 SGHRS, CDR2 YFSETQ. CDR3 residues: CASSLSTNQPQHF. CDR3 bases: TGCGCCAGCAGCTTGTCTACTAATCAGCCCCAGCATTTT.

Of note for this clonotype: At one of its ends the junction is not consistent with the germline gene, which may arise from a read error. The chain carries TRBV4-1 and TRBJ2-7; either TRBD1 or TRBD2 may supply D (5 bases each). Germline values: CDR1 MGHRA, CDR2 YSYEKL. This CDR3 contains 13 residues. The CDR3 bases are TGTGCCAGCAGCTTACCGGGACGCCTCGAGCAGTACTTC. It translates to CASSLPGRLEQYF.

The chain links TRBV5-1 to TRBJ1-1, with D unresolved. Trimming took 4 bases from V and 0 from J, leaving 10 bases between them. The germline CDR1 and CDR2 sequences are SGHRS and YFSETQ. The CDR3 is 14 amino acids. This chain's CDR3 is CASSPNTVNTEAFF. For the CDR3, the DNA is TGCGCCAGCAGCCCGAATACCGTGAACACTGAAGCTTTCTTT.

The V gene is TRBV5-1, the J gene TRBJ2-1, with 10 bases aligning to TRBD2. With V trimmed by 7 bases and J by 7 bases, 11 bases remained unmatched. The V gene's germline CDR1 is SGHRS and CDR2 YFSETQ. This CDR3 spans 15 amino acids. The CDR3 region is CASEPTSGAWNEQFF. The CDR3, as DNA: TGCGCCAGCGAACCAACTAGCGGGGCCTGGAATGAGCAGTTCTTC.

This clonotype occurred a few times. The V call is TRBV20-1, the J call TRBJ2-1; 10 positions match TRBD2. The trim removed 6 bases at V and 10 bases at J, leaving 12 bases unmatched. The CDR3 is 14 amino acids. CDR1 is DFQATT and CDR2 is SNEGSKA in the germline V gene (reference sequence). The CDR3 bases are TGCAGTGCGCGGCCTAGCGGGAGAGTGGGCGAGCAGTTCTTC. The encoded protein is CSARPSGRVGEQFF.

This chain joins TRBV5-4 and TRBJ2-7, with D unresolved. CDR3 length equals 12 residues. Trimming took 4 bases from V and 6 from J, leaving 11 bases between them. The germline gives CDR1 SGHNT, CDR2 YYREEE (reference sequence). The CDR3 reads CASSPGQTEQYF. The CDR3 DNA reads as TGTGCCAGCAGCCCAGGTCAGACCGAGCAGTACTTC.

The table lists this clonotype with a count of one. This chain links TRBV7-2 with TRBJ2-2; 10 bases agree with TRBD1. This CDR3 has 15 residues. Germline loops: CDR1 SGHTA, CDR2 FQGNSA. Losses at the gene ends were 3 bases for V and 4 bases for J; bases not matched to a gene: 2. The CDR3 DNA reads as TGTGCCAGCAGCTTTCGGGACAGGGGCACCGGGGAGCTGTTTTTT. It codes for CASSFRDRGTGELFF.

This clonotype showed up just once. The genes are TRBV12-3 or TRBV12-4 and TRBJ2-7; possible D gene TRBD1, 6 bases. V shed 7 bases and J shed 3 bases, with 16 bases lying between them. The CDR3 totals 14 residues. The CDR3 loop reads CASTTGKVGYEQYF. CDR3 sequence (DNA): TGTGCCAGCACTACAGGGAAGGTCGGCTACGAGCAGTACTTC.

The chain carries TRBV2 and TRBJ2-2; either TRBD1 or TRBD2 may fit D (6 bases each). This CDR3 spans 15 amino acids. Germline values: CDR1 SNHLY, CDR2 FYNNEI. Trimming shortened V by 2 bases and J by 4 bases, and 11 bases separated the two germline ends. CDR3 region: CASSERGAGTGELFF. DNA for the CDR3: TGTGCCAGCAGTGAAAGGGGGGCGGGCACCGGGGAGCTGTTTTTT.

This sequence joins TRBV7-2 and TRBJ2-2; D tentatively reads TRBD1 or TRBD2 (5 bases each). The CDR3 is 15 amino acids. Germline CDR1 SGHTA, CDR2 FQGNSA. Trimming pared 2 bases from V and 5 bases from J, leaving 12 bases between. DNA of the CDR3: TGTGCCAGCAGCTTAAGGGGTTGGGGGACCGGGGAGCTGTTTTTT. Protein product: CASSLRGWGTGELFF.